Following are 10 T cell receptor beta chains from one sample sequenced in a study of blood T cells in healthy people across ages. The second PCR ran about 6 to 11 cycles with a sample-barcoded 5' primer and J-beta primers. Via MiXCR, TCRdb re-called the 5' RACE reads, giving one row per CDR3 protein. The sample lists about 650,000 distinct CDR3 sequences; 45% to 60% were seen once. The sample consisted of blood. All receptors come from an elderly woman in good health.

The chain uses TRBV28 and TRBJ2-6; TRBD1 matches 7 bases. The CDR3 covers 16 residues. Germline V lookup: CDR1 MDHEN, CDR2 SYDVKM. The V and J ends lost 5 bases and 2 bases, in that order; junction bases with no gene match: 6. The CDR3 here is CASSTPGQAGANVLTF. In nucleotides, the CDR3 is TGTGCCAGCAGTACCCCTGGACAGGCTGGGGCCAACGTCCTGACTTTC.

This clonotype appeared a single time. The gene calls are TRBV20-1 and TRBJ2-1; TRBD2 matches 7 bases. The trim removed 3 bases at V and 5 bases at J, leaving 10 bases unmatched. This CDR3 is 15 amino acids long. Germline-derived CDR1 and CDR2 are DFQATT and SNEGSKA (reference sequence). CDR3 nucleotide sequence: TGCAGTGCTAGGTCTTGGAGCGGGGCCGACAATGAGCAGTTCTTC. Residues: CSARSWSGADNEQFF.

This clonotype was found once. This chain uses TRBV4-3 with TRBJ2-5; the match to TRBD2 covers 8 bases. CDR1 LGHNA and CDR2 YSLEER come from the germline V gene. V lost 2 bases and J lost 4; bases outside the gene matches: 9. The CDR3 has 16 amino acids. The CDR3 loop reads CASSQSWTSGGETQYF. In nucleotides, the CDR3 is TGCGCCAGCAGCCAATCCTGGACGAGCGGGGGAGAGACCCAGTACTTC.

Note on this clonotype: Just one base apart from a much larger clone, this may be a read error. This chain uses TRBV24-1 with TRBJ2-1; 9 positions agree with TRBD1. J was trimmed by 9 bases and V by 3 bases; bases with no gene match: 8. The CDR3 is 15 amino acids. Germline values: CDR1 KGHDR, CDR2 SFDVKD. The CDR3 nucleotides are TGTGCCACCAGTGATCCGGGACAGGGTACGCGTGAGCAGTTCTTC. This sequence encodes CATSDPGQGTREQFF.

On this clonotype itself: This could be a read error, since a much larger clone is one nucleotide away. This chain links TRBV29-1 with TRBJ2-1; D unclear. Germline CDR1 reads SQVTM; CDR2 reads ANQGSEA. The CDR3 contains 11 residues. The CDR3 loop is CGVQAPGEQFF. CDR3 in DNA: TGCGGCGTCCAAGCCCCCGGGGAGCAGTTCTTC.

The chain has TRBV10-3 and TRBJ2-5; D may be TRBD1 or TRBD2 (6 bases each). The CDR3 extends over 12 amino acids. Trimming took off 10 bases at V and 11 bases at J, with 20 bases between the two ends. Germline CDR1 ENHRY, CDR2 SYGVKD. The CDR3 bases are TGTGCCACCGGCTCTCGGGGGCGTGAGCAGTACTTC. It is translated as CATGSRGREQYF.

Points on this clonotype: This may be a read error: a much more frequent sequence differs by one nucleotide. The chain couples TRBV7-9 to TRBJ2-2, with D hard to call. V shed 2 bases and J shed 7 bases, with 5 bases lying between them. This CDR3 spans 12 amino acids. Germline CDR1 and CDR2: SEHNR and FQNEAQ (reference sequence). Here the CDR3 DNA reads TGTGCCAGCAGCTTACTAAACGGGGAGCTGTTTTTT. Translating it yields CASSLLNGELFF.

Many counts were recorded for this clonotype. The chain carries TRBV24-1 and TRBJ2-4, with 7 nucleotides matching TRBD1. This CDR3 spans 15 amino acids. Per germline, CDR1 KGHDR and CDR2 SFDVKD. J gave up 6 bases and V 4 bases, and 8 bases lay outside the gene matches. The CDR3 nucleotides are TGTGCCACCAGTGACCCCCGACAGGGTGGAAACATTCAGTACTTC. Translating it yields CATSDPRQGGNIQYF.

This sequence joins TRBV12-3 or TRBV12-4 and TRBJ1-1, with D tentatively TRBD1 (6 bases). This CDR3 comprises 17 residues. Trimming pared 0 bases from V and 4 bases from J, leaving 18 bases between. CDR3 DNA: TGTGCCAGCAGTTTAGCGCAGTCTAGGGGGGCGAGCACTGAAGCTTTCTTT. Translation: CASSLAQSRGASTEAFF.

This clonotype has a count of ten or more. J is TRBJ2-1 and V is TRBV2, with D tentatively TRBD2 (6 bases). V was clipped by 6 bases and J by 3 bases, with 18 bases between them. Germline CDR1 and CDR2: SNHLY and FYNNEI. The CDR3 totals 16 residues. The CDR3 region is CASRPQRVLVYNEQFF. The CDR3 bases are TGTGCCAGCAGGCCTCAGCGGGTCCTAGTCTACAATGAGCAGTTCTTC. Full variable domain (rest looked up from reference TRBV2 and TRBJ2-1): EPEVTQTPSHQVTQMGQEVILRCVPISNHLYFYWYRQILGQKVEFLVSFYNNEISEKSEIFDDQFSVERPDGSNFTLKIRSTKLEDSAMYFCASRPQRVLVYNEQFFGPGTRLTVL.